There are a few counts of the clone carrying this T cell receptor (beta chain). This entry is derived from a study of T cells after yellow fever vaccination. Study-wide results and caveats: Although most clonotypes did not, a small share appeared in both CD4 and CD8 compartments. In FACS-sorted repertoires, abundant clonotypes from the bulk population could appear as contaminants.

TCRdb ran MiXCR on the 5' RACE reads and lists one entry per CDR3 protein. The sample lists fewer than 100,000 distinct CDR3 sequences, approximately 8.4% occurring once. Sequencing was performed on CD8+ T cells not binding an NS4B(214-222) dextramer, sorted from PBMCs, taken approximately 16 days after the first yellow fever vaccination. This TCR was sampled from a man younger than 30 who received the YFV17D yellow fever vaccine.

DNA of the CDR3: TGTGCCAGCAGCTTCCCTCGGGGCCGTACGGATGAGCAGTTCTTC. It codes for CASSFPRGRTDEQFF. The chain uses TRBV5-6 and TRBJ2-1; possibly TRBD1 or TRBD2 for D (5 bases each). Looked up from germline, CDR1 is SGHDT and CDR2 is YYEEEE. Trimming shortened V by 2 bases and J by 8 bases, and 17 bases separated the two germline ends. There are 15 residues in the CDR3.